A single sample gave rise to the 20 T cell receptor beta chains below, sequenced in a study of shared clonotypes between healthy human individuals. Assay: immunoSEQ multiplex PCR; the TCRdb copy retains only in-frame clones and omits some. This table holds roughly 530,000 clones, about 96% found once. Material: naive CD4+ T cells sorted from blood. The subset denotes: CD45RA+ positively selected. The source is a woman in her 30s in good health.

Only a few counts were recorded for this clone. The chain combines TRBV7-9 with TRBJ2-7; D gene ambiguous. Germline V lookup: CDR1 SEHNR, CDR2 FQNEAQ (reference sequence). Trimming shortened V by 5 bases and J by 0 bases, and 2 bases separated the two germline ends. This CDR3 has 11 residues. This CDR3 is CASSASYEQYF. Here the CDR3 DNA reads TGTGCCAGCAGCGCCTCCTACGAGCAGTACTTC. Full variable domain (remainder filled in from reference TRBV7-9 and TRBJ2-7): DTGVSQNPRHKITKRGQNVTFRCDPISEHNRLYWYRQTLGQGPEFLTYFQNEAQLEKSRLLSDRFSAERPKGSFSTLEIQRTEQGDSAMYLCASSASYEQYFGPGTRLTVT.

The chain combines TRBV28 with TRBJ2-7; 10 bases fit TRBD2. The CDR3 sequence is 15 residues long. Germline CDR1 reads MDHEN; CDR2 reads SYDVKM. The V and J ends lost 4 bases and 4 bases, in that order; junction bases with no gene match: 7. CDR3 loop: CASSSSAGGEYEQYF. The DNA of the CDR3 is TGTGCCAGCAGTTCCTCAGCGGGAGGGGAGTACGAGCAGTACTTC.

The chain carries TRBV18 and TRBJ2-7; 8 nucleotides match TRBD2. The junction had 13 bases not matched to a gene; V was cut back by 1 base and J by 5 bases. CDR1 KGHSH and CDR2 LQKENI come from the germline V gene. The CDR3 extends over 17 amino acids. The CDR3 protein is CASSPRDAQREPNEQYF. CDR3 bases: TGTGCCAGCTCACCACGGGATGCCCAGCGGGAGCCCAACGAGCAGTACTTC.

The chain employs TRBV28 and TRBJ2-2, with 7 bases lining up with TRBD2. Trimming took 4 bases from V and 4 from J; bases not matched to a gene: 6. CDR3 length equals 15 residues. CDR1 MDHEN and CDR2 SYDVKM come from the germline V gene. The CDR3 region has the DNA TGTGCCAGCAGTTCCTGGGAGCGGGGCACCGGGGAGCTGTTTTTT. It encodes CASSSWERGTGELFF. Complete variable domain (other parts from reference TRBV28 and TRBJ2-2): DVKVTQSSRYLVKRTGEKVFLECVQDMDHENMFWYRQDPGLGLRLIYFSYDVKMKEKGDIPEGYSVSREKKERFSLILESASTNQTSMYLCASSSWERGTGELFFGEGSRLTVL.

The genes are TRBV2 and TRBJ1-5; TRBD1 agrees at 9 bases. Germline loops: CDR1 SNHLY, CDR2 FYNNEI. CDR3 length equals 14 residues. J gave up 5 bases and V 5 bases, and 4 bases lay outside the gene matches. The CDR3 loop reads CASSRDRVDQPQHF. The CDR3 coding sequence is TGTGCCAGCAGTAGGGACAGGGTGGATCAGCCCCAGCATTTT.

The rearrangement links TRBV2 to TRBJ2-7; 8 bases match TRBD2. CDR1 SNHLY and CDR2 FYNNEI come from the germline V gene. After removal of 11 bases from V and 4 bases from J, the junction contained 10 bases not matched to a gene. The CDR3 length is 13 residues. The CDR3 protein is CAEYGTSLYEQYF. In DNA form, the CDR3 reads TGTGCCGAATACGGGACTAGTTTATACGAGCAGTACTTC.

The rearrangement uses TRBV6-1 and TRBJ2-2; D not resolved. The germline V gene has CDR1 MNHNS and CDR2 SASEGT. The length of the CDR3 is 12 residues. V lost 6 bases and J lost 6, with 8 bases in between. CDR3 bases: TGTGCCAGCAGGCCTTTGGCCGGGGAGCTGTTTTTT. Amino acid sequence: CASRPLAGELFF.

The chain recombines TRBV27 with TRBJ1-1; tentative D call: TRBD1 (6 bases). This CDR3 is built from 14 residues. The germline V gene has CDR1 MNHEY and CDR2 SMNVEV (reference sequence). Trimming left V 6 bases short and J 3 bases short, with 14 bases between. The CDR3 DNA reads as TGTGCCAGCAGCACCGACAGGAGGGACACTGAAGCTTTCTTT. This translates into CASSTDRRDTEAFF.

The chain joins TRBV6-6 to TRBJ2-3; the D gene is possibly TRBD2 (5 bases). The CDR3 has 16 amino acids. CDR1 is MNHNY and CDR2 is SVGAGI in the germline V gene (reference sequence). The ends were cut back, 4 bases at V and 5 bases at J, with 19 bases in the middle. CDR3 sequence (DNA): TGTGCCAGCAGTTCCCCTCTCTCCGGGGTGAGAGATACGCAGTATTTT. Its protein product is CASSSPLSGVRDTQYF.

The chain combines TRBV28 with TRBJ2-7; TRBD1 aligns across 7 bases. The J segment lost 0 bases and the V segment lost 2 bases, leaving 19 bases of the junction unmatched. The germline gives CDR1 MDHEN, CDR2 SYDVKM. This CDR3 comprises 20 residues. The CDR3 nucleotides are TGTGCCAGCAGTTTACTTCCGGGACAGAGTTCCTATCCCTTCTCCTACGAGCAGTACTTC. Translation: CASSLLPGQSSYPFSYEQYF.

This clone was counted once. J is TRBJ2-3 and V is TRBV2; perhaps D is TRBD1 or TRBD2 (6 bases each). This CDR3 is built from 14 residues. Germline-derived CDR1 and CDR2 are SNHLY and FYNNEI. Between the trimmed V and J ends, which lost 7 bases and 3 bases, there was a span of 14 bases. The CDR3 region is CASKAQGGTDTQYF. The CDR3 DNA follows: TGTGCCAGCAAAGCACAGGGAGGAACAGATACGCAGTATTTT.

J is TRBJ2-7 and V is TRBV27, with D possibly being TRBD2 (6 bases). Germline assignment: CDR1 MNHEY and CDR2 SMNVEV (reference sequence). Trimming took 3 bases from V and 11 from J, leaving 14 bases between them. The CDR3 is made up of 12 amino acids. CDR3: CASSLNLGTEYF. The CDR3 DNA is TGTGCCAGCAGTTTGAACCTCGGGACTGAGTACTTC.

This rearrangement joins TRBV2 to TRBJ1-1, with D perhaps TRBD1 (5 bases). V was pared by 6 bases and J by 4 bases, with 15 bases between. CDR3 size: 14 residues. Germline V gives CDR1 SNHLY, CDR2 FYNNEI. The CDR3 loop reads CASSQGGVVTEAFF. CDR3 DNA sequence: TGTGCCAGCAGCCAAGGAGGGGTGGTCACTGAAGCTTTCTTT.

CDR3 loop: CASSYSNAGGYEQYF. The CDR3 DNA follows: TGTGCCAGCAGTTACTCGAATGCCGGCGGCTACGAGCAGTACTTC. The chain joins TRBV6-5 to TRBJ2-7; D remains unclear. The CDR3 runs to 15 residues. The V end lost 0 bases, the J end lost 3 bases, and 12 bases lay between the germline ends. Germline CDR1 reads MNHEY; CDR2 reads SVGAGI.

This clone was recorded once. The gene calls are TRBV28 and TRBJ2-7; D perhaps matches TRBD1 (5 bases). The CDR3 covers 14 residues. Germline-derived CDR1 and CDR2 are MDHEN and SYDVKM. With 6 bases removed from V and 2 bases from J, the gap between germline ends came to 14 bases. CDR3 amino acids: CASSPGQAAYEQYF. The DNA for the CDR3 is TGTGCCAGCAGCCCAGGGCAGGCAGCCTACGAGCAGTACTTC.

The chain joins TRBV4-2 to TRBJ2-7, with 14 nucleotides matching TRBD2. V lost 3 bases to trimming and J lost 6 bases; unmatched junction nucleotides: 10. CDR3 length: 17 residues. Germline V gene data show CDR1 as LGHNA and CDR2 as YNFKEQ. Here the CDR3 DNA reads TGTGCCAGCAGCCAGGGGGAGGGACTAGCGGGAGTCGGCGAGCAGTACTTC. Amino acid sequence: CASSQGEGLAGVGEQYF.

This rearrangement joins TRBV7-9 to TRBJ2-1; no definite D call. Germline lookup yields CDR1 SEHNR and CDR2 FQNEAQ (reference sequence). The CDR3 contains 13 residues. V gave up 8 bases and J gave up 2 bases, with 10 bases separating them. The CDR3 region has the DNA TGTGCCAGCGATGGGCTAGCCTACAATGAGCAGTTCTTC. It encodes CASDGLAYNEQFF.

V gene TRBV2 combines with J gene TRBJ2-7; D remains unclear. V shed 4 bases and J shed 5 bases, with 6 bases lying between them. CDR1 and CDR2 (germline): SNHLY, FYNNEI. This CDR3 has 11 residues. The CDR3 DNA reads as TGTGCCAGCAGTGTTGCCCACGAGCAGTACTTC. Translated, it gives CASSVAHEQYF.

The V call is TRBV5-6, the J call TRBJ1-5; no firm D call. Trimming shortened V by 0 bases and J by 9 bases, and 13 bases separated the two germline ends. CDR3 length: 14 residues. Germline CDR1 is SGHDT and CDR2 is YYEEEE. The CDR3, as DNA: TGTGCCAGCAGCTTGGGCGGAGGGCTGGGGCCCCAGCATTTT. This sequence encodes CASSLGGGLGPQHF. The full variable domain, rest sourced from reference TRBV5-6 and TRBJ1-5, is DAGVTQSPTHLIKTRGQQVTLRCSPKSGHDTVSWYQQALGQGPQFIFQYYEEEERQRGNFPDRFSGHQFPNYSSELNVNALLLGDSALYLCASSLGGGLGPQHFGDGTRLSIL.

The rearrangement joins TRBV7-3 to TRBJ1-2, with 10 bases identical to TRBD1. CDR1 is SGHTA and CDR2 is FQGTGA in the germline V gene. The CDR3 has 18 amino acids. J was trimmed by 2 bases and V by 4 bases; bases with no gene match: 13. The CDR3: CASSSPTGTGAVNYGYTF. Written as DNA, the CDR3 is TGTGCCAGCAGCTCACCGACCGGGACAGGGGCGGTAAACTATGGCTACACCTTC.